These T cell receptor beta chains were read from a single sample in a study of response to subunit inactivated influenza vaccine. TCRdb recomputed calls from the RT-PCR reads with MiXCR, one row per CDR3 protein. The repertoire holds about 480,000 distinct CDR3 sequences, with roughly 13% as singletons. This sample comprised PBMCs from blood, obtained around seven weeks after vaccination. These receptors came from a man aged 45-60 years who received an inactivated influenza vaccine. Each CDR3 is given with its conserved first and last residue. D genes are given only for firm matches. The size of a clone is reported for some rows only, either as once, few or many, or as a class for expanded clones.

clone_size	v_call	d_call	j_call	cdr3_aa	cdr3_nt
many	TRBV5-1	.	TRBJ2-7	CASSLGTANYEQYF	TGCGCCAGCAGCTTGGGGACAGCCAACTACGAGCAGTACTTC
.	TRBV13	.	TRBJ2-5	CASSLRLLGWEETQYF	TGTGCCAGCAGCTTGCGGTTGCTCGGCTGGGAAGAGACCCAGTACTTC
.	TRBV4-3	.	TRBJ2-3	CASSQELTGLGTDTQYF	TGCGCCAGCAGCCAGGAGCTTACAGGGCTGGGCACAGATACGCAGTATTTT
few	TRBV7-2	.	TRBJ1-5	CASSAQGLGNQPQHF	TGTGCCAGCAGCGCACAGGGTTTGGGCAATCAGCCCCAGCATTTT
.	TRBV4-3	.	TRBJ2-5	CASSQFSGETQYF	TGCGCCAGCAGCCAGTTCTCTGGTGAGACCCAGTACTTC
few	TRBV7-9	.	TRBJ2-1	CASRLPGRFNEQFF	TGTGCCAGCAGGCTGCCGGGTCGTTTCAATGAGCAGTTCTTC
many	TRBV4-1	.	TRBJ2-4	CASSQESQPEADIQYF	TGCGCCAGCAGCCAAGAAAGTCAACCGGAGGCAGACATTCAGTACTTC
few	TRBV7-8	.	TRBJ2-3	CASTPQEKLKPQYF	TGTGCCAGCACCCCGCAGGAGAAGTTAAAACCGCAGTATTTT
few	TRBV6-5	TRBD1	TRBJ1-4	CASSSHRLRGHEKLFF	TGTGCCAGCAGTTCCCACCGCCTGAGGGGGCACGAAAAACTGTTTTTT
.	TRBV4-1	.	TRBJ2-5	CASSHSGASGETQYF	TGCGCCAGCAGCCATAGTGGGGCCAGCGGAGAGACCCAGTACTTC
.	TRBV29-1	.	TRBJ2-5	CSVPGWTQETQYF	TGCAGCGTCCCAGGATGGACCCAAGAGACCCAGTACTTC
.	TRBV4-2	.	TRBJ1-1	CASSRDIKGAMNTEAFF	TGTGCCAGCAGCCGAGATATCAAAGGGGCCATGAACACTGAAGCTTTCTTT
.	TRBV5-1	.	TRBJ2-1	CASSSETGSSYNEQFF	TGCGCCAGCAGCTCAGAGACTGGATCCTCCTACAATGAGCAGTTCTTC
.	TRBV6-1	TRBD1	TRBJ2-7	CASSDPGGSSYEQYF	TGTGCCAGCAGTGACCCAGGGGGCAGCTCCTACGAGCAGTACTTC
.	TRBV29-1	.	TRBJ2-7	CSVRATGVEQYF	TGCAGCGTGAGGGCGACCGGCGTCGAGCAGTACTTC
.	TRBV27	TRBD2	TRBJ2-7	CASSFEPGGYEQYF	TGTGCCAGCAGTTTCGAGCCCGGGGGGTACGAGCAGTACTTC
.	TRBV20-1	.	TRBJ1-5	CSARDWGELGNQPQHF	TGCAGTGCTAGAGATTGGGGGGAGTTGGGCAATCAGCCCCAGCATTTT
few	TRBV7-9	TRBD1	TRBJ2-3	CASSPRTGTTDTQYF	TGTGCCAGCAGCCCGAGGACAGGGACCACAGATACGCAGTATTTT
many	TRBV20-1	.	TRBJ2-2	CSAQGITGELFF	TGCAGTGCCCAGGGGATCACCGGGGAGCTGTTTTTT
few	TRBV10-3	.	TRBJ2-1	CAISFAASNEQFF	TGTGCCATCAGCTTCGCGGCTTCCAATGAGCAGTTCTTC
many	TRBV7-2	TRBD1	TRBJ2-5	CASSKGAGETQYF	TGTGCCAGCAGTAAGGGGGCCGGAGAGACCCAGTACTTC
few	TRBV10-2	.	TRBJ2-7	CASSGLKDLQTYEQYF	TGCGCCAGCAGTGGGTTAAAGGACTTACAAACCTACGAGCAGTACTTC
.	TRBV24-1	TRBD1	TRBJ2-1	CATSALQGGLVSNEQFF	TGTGCCACCAGTGCTTTACAGGGGGGATTGGTGAGCAATGAGCAGTTCTTC
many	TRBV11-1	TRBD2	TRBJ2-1	CASSATSGSPYNEQFF	TGTGCCAGCAGCGCGACTAGCGGGTCCCCCTACAATGAGCAGTTCTTC
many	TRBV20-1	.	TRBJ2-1	CSALSGEISFEQFF	TGCAGTGCCCTATCAGGGGAAATCTCGTTTGAGCAGTTCTTC
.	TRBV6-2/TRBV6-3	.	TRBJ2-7	CASRDGSGENYEQYF	TGTGCCAGCAGAGACGGATCGGGGGAGAACTACGAGCAGTACTTC
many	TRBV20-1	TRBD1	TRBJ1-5	CSAKQGAAYQPQHF	TGCAGTGCCAAACAGGGGGCGGCGTATCAGCCCCAGCATTTT
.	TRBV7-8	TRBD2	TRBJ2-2	CASSLVSASGKGELFF	TGTGCCAGCAGCTTAGTCTCGGCTAGCGGGAAAGGGGAGCTGTTTTTT
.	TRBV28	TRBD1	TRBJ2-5	CASSLSRTGQETQYF	TGTGCCAGCAGTTTATCCCGGACAGGACAAGAGACCCAGTACTTC
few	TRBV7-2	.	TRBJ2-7	CASSLPGFSYEQYF	TGTGCCAGCAGCTTACCAGGGTTCTCTTACGAGCAGTACTTC
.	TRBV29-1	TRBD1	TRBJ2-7	CSVDKRTGASYEQYF	TGCAGCGTTGATAAAAGGACAGGGGCCTCCTACGAGCAGTACTTC
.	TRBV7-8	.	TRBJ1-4	CASSLAGTTNEKLFF	TGTGCCAGCAGCTTAGCGGGGACTACTAATGAAAAACTGTTTTTT
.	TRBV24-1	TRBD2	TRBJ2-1	CATSDLRTSGVVHEQFF	TGTGCCACCAGTGATTTGAGGACTAGCGGGGTCGTTCATGAGCAGTTCTTC
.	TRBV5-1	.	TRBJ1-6	CASRPGHNSPLHF	TGCGCCAGCAGGCCGGGGCATAATTCACCCCTCCACTTT
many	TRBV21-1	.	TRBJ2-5	CASSKAAKQGMNQETQYF	TGTGCCAGCAGCAAAGCGGCTAAACAGGGGATGAACCAAGAGACCCAGTACTTC
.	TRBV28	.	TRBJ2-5	CASTGRRLATQYF	TGTGCCAGCACAGGGCGACGATTGGCGACCCAGTACTTC
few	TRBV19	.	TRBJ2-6	CATVKTSGANVLTF	TGTGCCACCGTCAAGACCTCTGGGGCCAACGTCCTGACTTTC
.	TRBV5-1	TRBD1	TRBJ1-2	CASSFYRDRGDYGYTF	TGCGCCAGCAGCTTCTACCGGGACAGGGGAGACTATGGCTACACCTTC
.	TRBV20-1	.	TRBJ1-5	CSAAMWGAGQPQHF	TGCAGTGCGGCAATGTGGGGCGCGGGTCAGCCCCAGCATTTT
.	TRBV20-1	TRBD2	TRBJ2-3	CSARGLAEFYTDTQYF	TGCAGTGCCCGAGGACTAGCGGAGTTTTACACAGATACGCAGTATTTT
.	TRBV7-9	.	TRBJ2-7	CASSPSSSILRGEQYF	TGTGCCAGCAGCCCATCTTCCTCGATCTTAAGGGGCGAGCAGTACTTC
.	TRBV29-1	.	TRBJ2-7	CSVDGKGPEQYF	TGCAGCGTTGACGGTAAGGGTCCCGAGCAGTACTTC
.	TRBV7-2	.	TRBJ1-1	CASSLDSGVATEAFF	TGTGCCAGCAGCTTAGATTCAGGGGTGGCCACTGAAGCTTTCTTT
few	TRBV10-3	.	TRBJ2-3	CAISESWGSTDTQYF	TGTGCCATCAGTGAGTCGTGGGGCAGCACAGATACGCAGTATTTT
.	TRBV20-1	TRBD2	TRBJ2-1	CSARGGTSGADEQFF	TGCAGTGCTAGAGGGGGGACTAGCGGGGCCGATGAGCAGTTCTTC
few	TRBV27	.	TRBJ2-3	CASSFLMRGAKTDTQYF	TGTGCCAGCAGTTTTTTGATGAGGGGCGCGAAGACAGATACGCAGTATTTT
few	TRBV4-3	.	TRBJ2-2	CASSQSLGPNTGELFF	TGCGCCAGCAGCCAATCCCTCGGACCGAACACCGGGGAGCTGTTTTTT
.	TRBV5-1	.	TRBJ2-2	CASSHHRGRGTGELFF	TGCGCCAGCAGCCACCACCGGGGCCGTGGAACCGGGGAGCTGTTTTTT
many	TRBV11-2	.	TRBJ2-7	CASSRRDGPYEQYF	TGTGCCAGCAGCCGCCGGGACGGACCCTACGAGCAGTACTTC
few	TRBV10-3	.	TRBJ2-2	CAIEGGTGELFF	TGTGCCATCGAGGGGGGAACCGGGGAGCTGTTTTTT
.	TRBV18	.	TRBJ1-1	CASSPAGTLNTEAFF	TGTGCCAGCTCCCCAGCCGGGACATTGAACACTGAAGCTTTCTTT
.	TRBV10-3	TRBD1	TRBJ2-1	CAAGGTGAYNEQFF	TGTGCCGCCGGAGGGACAGGGGCCTACAATGAGCAGTTCTTC
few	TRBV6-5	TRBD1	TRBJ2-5	CASSWGRGKGETQYF	TGTGCCAGCAGTTGGGGCAGGGGGAAAGGAGAGACCCAGTACTTC
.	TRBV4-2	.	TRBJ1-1	CASSQDRGLNTEAFF	TGTGCCAGCAGCCAAGATCGGGGGCTGAACACTGAAGCTTTCTTT